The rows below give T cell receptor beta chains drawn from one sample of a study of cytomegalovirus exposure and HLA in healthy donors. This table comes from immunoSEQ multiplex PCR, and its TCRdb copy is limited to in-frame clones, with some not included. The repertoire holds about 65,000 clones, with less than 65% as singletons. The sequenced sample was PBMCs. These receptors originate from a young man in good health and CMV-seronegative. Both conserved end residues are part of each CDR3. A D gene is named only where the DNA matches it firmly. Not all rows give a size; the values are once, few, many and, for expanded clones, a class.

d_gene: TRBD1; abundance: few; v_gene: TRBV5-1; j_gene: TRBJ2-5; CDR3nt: TGCGCCAGCAGCCTGTTGGGGACAGCCCAAGAGACCCAGTACTTC; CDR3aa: CASSLLGTAQETQYF
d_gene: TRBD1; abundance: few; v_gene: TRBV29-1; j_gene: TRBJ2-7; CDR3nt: TGCAGCGTTGTGGGGACAGGGAACACCTACGAGCAGTACTTC; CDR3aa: CSVVGTGNTYEQYF
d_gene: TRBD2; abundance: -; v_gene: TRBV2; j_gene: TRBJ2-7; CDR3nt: TGTGCCAGCAGGGAGCGGGGGATGGCCTACGAGCAGTACTTC; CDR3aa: CASRERGMAYEQYF
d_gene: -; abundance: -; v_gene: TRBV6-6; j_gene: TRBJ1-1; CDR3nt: TGTGCCAGCAGTTACCTAGAAAGGGGCCCAACTGAAGCTTTCTTT; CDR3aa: CASSYLERGPTEAFF
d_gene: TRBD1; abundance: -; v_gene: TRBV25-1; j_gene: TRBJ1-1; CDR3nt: TGTGCCAGCGACCGGACAGGGGCGAACACTGAAGCTTTCTTT; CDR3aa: CASDRTGANTEAFF
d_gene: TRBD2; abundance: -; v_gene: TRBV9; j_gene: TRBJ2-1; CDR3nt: TGTGCCAGCAGCGTTAGGCGGGGGGGCCATGAGCAGTTCTTC; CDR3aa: CASSVRRGGHEQFF
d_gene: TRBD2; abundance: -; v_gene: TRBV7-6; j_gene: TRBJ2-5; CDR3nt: TGTGCCAGCAGCCCCCGGACTAGCGGGGTAGGCGAGACCCAGTACTTC; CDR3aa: CASSPRTSGVGETQYF
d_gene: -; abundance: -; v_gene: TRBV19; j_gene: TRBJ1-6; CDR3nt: TGTGCCAGTAGTATAGAAGACAGTCCAGGGTCACCCCTCCACTTT; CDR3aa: CASSIEDSPGSPLHF
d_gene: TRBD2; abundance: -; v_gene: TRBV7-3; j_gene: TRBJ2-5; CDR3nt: TGTGCCAGCAGCTTAGCGGGGGGGCGAGAGACCCAGTACTTC; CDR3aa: CASSLAGGRETQYF
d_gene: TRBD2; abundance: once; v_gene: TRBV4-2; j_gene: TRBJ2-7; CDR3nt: TGTGCCAGCAGCCAAGAAGGAGAAGCGGGGGGGACCTACGAGCAGTACTTC; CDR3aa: CASSQEGEAGGTYEQYF
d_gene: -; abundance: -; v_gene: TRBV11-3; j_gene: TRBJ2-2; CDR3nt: TGTGCCAGCAGCTCGGGACTGCGGGCGACCGGGGAGCTGTTTTTT; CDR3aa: CASSSGLRATGELFF
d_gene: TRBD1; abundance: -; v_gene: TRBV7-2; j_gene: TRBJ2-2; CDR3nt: TGTGCCAGCAGCCTACAGGGGGTCAACACCGGGGAGCTGTTTTTT; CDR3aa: CASSLQGVNTGELFF
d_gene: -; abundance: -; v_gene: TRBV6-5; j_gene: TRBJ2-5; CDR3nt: TGTGCCAGCAGTTACTCGCTAGACAGTGTGCAAGAGACCCAGTACTTC; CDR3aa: CASSYSLDSVQETQYF
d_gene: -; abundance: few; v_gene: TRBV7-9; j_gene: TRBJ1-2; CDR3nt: TGTGCCGCACTAGGGACACGTAACTATGGCTACACCTTC; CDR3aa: CAALGTRNYGYTF
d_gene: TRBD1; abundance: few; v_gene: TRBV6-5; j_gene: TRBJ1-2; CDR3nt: TGTGCCAGCAGTCTGGGACAGGGGGCGCTTAATGGCTACACCTTC; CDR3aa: CASSLGQGALNGYTF
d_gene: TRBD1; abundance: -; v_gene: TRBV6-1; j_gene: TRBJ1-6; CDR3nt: TGTGCCAGCCTCGACCCGGGACAGCTTCGTGCCCTCCACTTT; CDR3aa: CASLDPGQLRALHF
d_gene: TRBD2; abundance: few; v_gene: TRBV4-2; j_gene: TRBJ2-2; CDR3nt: TGTGCCAGCAGCCAATTGGCTAGCGGGGACACCGGGGAGCTGTTTTTT; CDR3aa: CASSQLASGDTGELFF